Presented here are 4 T cell receptor beta chains from one specimen sequenced in a study of T cell repertoires in cytomegalovirus infection. TCRdb used MiXCR to reprocess the reads, holding one entry per CDR3 protein. The sample lists fewer than 550,000 distinct CDR3 sequences; more than 25% were seen once. The material sequenced was PBMCs. The receptors shown here come from a human donor in good health (CMV status not recorded). Some clones in this sample may be carry-over from other donors' samples.

This clonotype has a handful of counts. This rearrangement joins TRBV12-3 or TRBV12-4 to TRBJ1-1; 7 bases are shared with TRBD1. CDR3 size: 14 residues. The J segment lost 4 bases and the V segment lost 5 bases, leaving 7 bases of the junction unmatched. CDR3 loop: CASSPRQGSTEAFF. CDR3 DNA sequence: TGTGCCAGCAGTCCCAGACAGGGTTCCACTGAAGCTTTCTTT.

This clonotype was counted between two and nine times. The chain recombines TRBV7-6 with TRBJ2-3, with 11 bases aligning to TRBD2. V lost 5 bases and J lost 9; bases outside the gene matches: 13. From germline, CDR1 is SGHVS and CDR2 FNYEAQ. CDR3 length: 16 amino acids. CDR3 in amino acids: CASSLGTSGGPGTQYF. In nucleotides, the CDR3 is TGTGCCAGCAGCCTAGGGACTAGCGGAGGGCCAGGGACGCAGTATTTT.

In this sample, this clonotype turned up a few times. The rearrangement uses TRBV20-1 and TRBJ2-7; the match to TRBD2 covers 10 bases. In germline, CDR1 is DFQATT, CDR2 SNEGSKA (reference sequence). This CDR3 spans 14 amino acids. The V segment lost 5 bases and the J segment 0 bases; nucleotides outside the gene matches: 4. The CDR3 bases are TGCAGTGCTCTACTAGCGGGAAGCTCCTACGAGCAGTACTTC. Translated: CSALLAGSSYEQYF.

CDR3 sequence: CASSLRRPDNEQFF. The CDR3 nucleotides are TGTGCCAGCAGCTTACGTCGGCCGGACAATGAGCAGTTCTTC. The chain recombines TRBV7-9 with TRBJ2-1; D not certain. Germline assignment: CDR1 SEHNR and CDR2 FQNEAQ (reference sequence). V lost 2 bases, J lost 5 bases, and 10 bases lay in between. The CDR3 runs 14 residues. Full variable domain (missing parts from reference TRBV7-9 and TRBJ2-1): DTGVSQNPRHKITKRGQNVTFRCDPISEHNRLYWYRQTLGQGPEFLTYFQNEAQLEKSRLLSDRFSAERPKGSFSTLEIQRTEQGDSAMYLCASSLRRPDNEQFFGPGTRLTVL.